This T cell receptor beta chain was observed in a study of shared clonotypes between healthy human individuals. The CDR3 consists of 13 residues. Trimming removed 1 base from V and 7 bases from J, with 8 bases in between. The V gene's germline CDR1 is LNHNV and CDR2 YYDKDF (reference sequence). Regarding the study as a whole: Non-shared clonotypes had lower generation probabilities than those shared by all four donors. Sampling was confined to blood; repertoires within tissues likely differ. Larger estimated richness was generally seen in naive subsets than in memory subsets.

TCRdb's copy holds only in-frame clones and misses some; the assay was immunoSEQ multiplex PCR. The sample lists about 1.5 million clones; approximately 98% were seen once. Naive CD4+ cells were CD45RA-selected; the remaining cells were memory. In the case of this clone: As yet, its antigen is unknown.

The V call is TRBV15, the J call TRBJ1-5; D perhaps matches TRBD1 (5 bases). The TCR comes from a man aged 25 to 40 in good health. Sequencing was done on a sample of naive CD4+ T cells sorted from blood. Subset here: CD45RA+ positively selected. CDR3 nucleotides: TGTGCCACCAGCAGAGTCGGGACCCAGCCCCAGCATTTT. As protein: CATSRVGTQPQHF.